This TCR beta chain was sequenced for a study of blood T cells in healthy people across ages (dated by TCRdb to the mid-2010s). Regarding the research as a whole: In model experiments, roughly one uniquely barcoded TCR beta cDNA molecule per two T cells was captured by template switching. Age-related changes in TCR beta repertoire diversity were measured in the study by deep sequencing normalized with unique cDNA molecular identifiers. The donors were split into four age groups: young (average approximately 16 years), middle-aged (about 40), aged (about 56) and long-lived (under 85). Donors of different ages were randomly distributed across sequencing lanes to avoid experimental bias. Using the same blood draw, the study looked at two additional independent replicas of 1 million unique cDNA reads for two donors, one aged 18 to 30 and the other aged 80 or older.

Study-level results and caveats: Conclusive comparison of naive and antigen-experienced compartments was prevented by the profiling of bulk unsorted PBMCs. Observed TCR beta diversity correlated strongly with the percentage of naive T cells measured by flow cytometry. Compared with the aged group, the long-lived group had more naive CD4+ T cells, fewer expanded clones and increased TCR diversity, a pattern suggesting age selection. Because the CMV infection status of the donors was unknown, age-related changes in expanded clonotypes may potentially have been confounded. Estimates of total diversity based on one million sequenced T cells were considered lower bounds and underestimates. Observed TCR beta diversity per million T cells fell roughly linearly with age, and a significant reduction was already apparent by age approximately 41.

As to this clonotype: It lacks a known antigen. Per-base qualities were not stored, and no clone one base away is much larger.

The library was built by means of 5' RACE. The reads were generated on an Illumina HiSeq 2500. A second PCR of about 6 to 12 cycles was run with a J-beta primer mix and a sample-barcoded 5' primer. Each TCR beta cDNA molecule received a unique molecular identifier from a template-switch 5' adaptor carrying 12 random nucleotides. Each sample yielded at least 2.5 million CDR3-containing paired-end reads. First-strand cDNA was synthesized from all RNA with the Mint cDNA synthesis kit, primed by a TRBC-specific oligonucleotide. Following uracil-DNA glycosylase treatment, all cDNA underwent a first 18-cycle PCR with the universal primers M1SS and BC2_uni_R. As for the original processing: For normalization, 1 million high-quality reads, each with a distinct molecular identifier, were randomly selected from each sample. Reads with shared molecular identifiers were discarded instead of being binned into consensus sequences. CDR3 identification, clonotype clustering and error correction used MiTCR with a Q25 quality threshold and the strictest error-elimination algorithm. A nonparametric unseen species model with Euler transformation was used to estimate lower-bound total TCR beta diversity. TCRdb reworked the public reads: Q25 trimming with fastp, MiXCR clone assembly, productive beta chains retained. Every CDR3 protein is listed once, alongside the most common genes and DNA of its rows. TCRdb's processing, not the study's, gives the V and J calls here. The sample yields nearly 1 million distinct CDR3 sequences; roughly 51% were counted once. The ten largest clones take up about 20% of the sample.

The CDR3 holds 16 amino acids from the cysteine to the phenylalanine. Only CDR3 DNA remains: 48 bases, in frame from the first base. Via the germline V gene, CDR1 is SGHVS and CDR2 FNYEAQ. V loses 2 bases, J loses 6 bases, and the germline ends lie 16 bases apart. Systemically healthy Caucasian individuals from Russia, some 40 in total and aged about 6 to 95 years, were included as donors. Roughly 10 milliliters of peripheral blood were collected from each donor into EDTA-treated Vacutainer tubes. Ficoll-Paque density-gradient centrifugation was used to isolate PBMCs, with at least 7 million obtained per sample. Total RNA was extracted from PBMCs with Trizol reagent, with at least 6 micrograms obtained per sample. For every donor, flow cytometry on a PBMC aliquot measured the percentage of naive CD45RAhigh/CD27high T cells.

Sequenced sample: blood. The receptor was derived from a woman aged 60-70 years in good health. The rearrangement combines TRBV7-6 with TRBJ2-2; the D gene cannot be resolved beyond TRBD1 or TRBD2, each matching 5 bases. CDR3 sequence: CASSLTARGVPGELFF. The DNA sequence is TGTGCCAGCAGCTTAACGGCAAGGGGAGTCCCCGGGGAGCTGTTTTTT.